These 4 T cell receptor beta chains were sequenced from one sample in a study of blood T cell repertoires in COVID-19. Sequencing was performed with immunoSEQ multiplex PCR; in TCRdb, only in-frame clones are kept and a portion is missing. This table holds around 140,000 clones, over 70% found once. Sample: peripheral blood. Receptors were obtained from a woman in her sixties with acute or convalescent COVID-19.

The chain has TRBV28 and TRBJ2-7; D is perhaps TRBD1 (6 bases). CDR3 size: 13 residues. V lost 3 bases, J lost 3 bases, and 9 bases lay in between. Germline CDR1 and CDR2: MDHEN and SYDVKM. CDR3 sequence reads: CASSLAGDYEQYF. CDR3 DNA sequence: TGTGCCAGCAGTTTGGCAGGGGACTACGAGCAGTACTTC.

This chain links TRBV27 with TRBJ2-4, with D maybe TRBD2 (6 bases). CDR3 length: 17 residues. CDR1 and CDR2 from the germline V gene are MNHEY and SMNVEV (reference sequence). Trimming took 2 bases from V and 1 from J, leaving 15 bases between them. The CDR3 loop is CASSLIAAGGAKNIQYF. DNA for the CDR3: TGTGCCAGCAGTTTAATCGCGGCTGGGGGGGCCAAAAACATTCAGTACTTC.

The rearrangement links TRBV3-1 (or the pseudogene TRBV3-2) to TRBJ2-7; weak D call: TRBD2 (6 bases). The CDR3 extends over 15 amino acids. The germline V gene has CDR1 LGHDT and CDR2 YNNKEL (reference sequence). Trimming stripped 0 bases from V and 3 bases from J, with 12 bases between. CDR3 loop: CASSQDLAASYEQYF. The CDR3 coding sequence is TGTGCCAGCAGCCAAGATTTAGCGGCAAGCTACGAGCAGTACTTC.

This chain links TRBV2 with TRBJ2-1, with a tentative D call TRBD1 (6 bases). The CDR3 totals 15 residues. Germline values: CDR1 SNHLY, CDR2 FYNNEI. V was shortened by 7 bases and J by 1 base, with 14 bases between the two germline ends. CDR3: CASTLLTGSYNEQFF. CDR3 DNA: TGTGCCAGCACCCTTTTGACAGGTTCCTACAATGAGCAGTTCTTC.